The rows below give T cell receptor beta chains drawn from one sample of a study of blood T cell repertoires in COVID-19. Libraries were prepared by immunoSEQ multiplex PCR; TCRdb keeps only in-frame clonotypes and omits some of them. This table has about 250,000 clones, about 86% appearing once. Material: peripheral blood. These receptor sequences come from a man aged 50 to 60 with active or convalescent COVID-19. The conserved cysteine and the conserved F or W are not part of the CDR3 here.

V gene	J gene	CDR3 protein
TRBV27	TRBJ1-5	ASRGGVYQPQH
TRBV28	TRBJ2-5	ASSSRQGSGETQY
TRBV27	TRBJ1-1	ASSPSGGWNTEAF
TRBV30	TRBJ1-4	AWTRGGSNEKLF
TRBV25-1	TRBJ2-1	ASSNTIGTSGLYEQF
TRBV4-2	TRBJ1-2	ASSQDTGGLYGYT
TRBV28	TRBJ1-6	ASSSGVWNSPLH
TRBV19	TRBJ1-2	ASSSHPGQDNYGYT
TRBV6-6	TRBJ1-4	ASSYAGTGSGEKLF
TRBV12-3/TRBV12-4	TRBJ2-1	ASRGTGGNEQF
TRBV6-5	TRBJ1-3	ASRAGLPSGNTIY
TRBV30	TRBJ1-6	AWWAEQTISPLH
TRBV6-5	TRBJ1-6	ASSYSMSSYNSPLH
TRBV28	TRBJ1-5	ASSRVEPQH
TRBV5-4	TRBJ1-1	ASSLDRVSEAF
TRBV6-1	TRBJ1-2	ASSEGPGHGYGYT
TRBV6-1	TRBJ2-7	ASSEAGGAGRLEQY
TRBV9	TRBJ2-1	ASSVAGQGTDEQF
TRBV28	TRBJ2-7	ASSHSYEQY
TRBV3-1/TRBV3-2	TRBJ1-4	ASSQRTVNEKLF
TRBV4-2	TRBJ1-1	ASSQSSGNTEAF
TRBV13	TRBJ2-3	ASSPGLALIDTQY
TRBV14	TRBJ1-2	ASSQDLSYGYT
TRBV12-5	TRBJ1-1	ASLKYEENTEAF
TRBV3-1/TRBV3-2	TRBJ2-1	ASSQGAGIFSYNEQF
TRBV28	TRBJ2-2	ASSLVPGVTGELF
TRBV24-1	TRBJ2-3	ATSPLGDTQY
TRBV28	TRBJ2-3	ASSAGQYTDTQY
TRBV4-2	TRBJ2-1	ASSQDRTSGAFSDEQF
TRBV6-2/TRBV6-3	TRBJ1-1	ASSYSGQINTEAF
TRBV29-1	TRBJ1-2	SVESDKSNYGYT
TRBV28	TRBJ1-4	ASNLGGLGTNEKLF
TRBV5-4	TRBJ1-2	ASSPRDSVGYT
TRBV7-9	TRBJ2-1	ASSLTLTGYNEQF
TRBV11-2	TRBJ2-5	ASSIIPSTRQETQY
TRBV5-8	TRBJ1-6	ASSPRLAGYNSPLH